The text below deals with one TCR beta chain. These data are taken from a study of T cell changes during pregnancy in multiple sclerosis. Libraries were prepared by immunoSEQ multiplex PCR; TCRdb keeps only in-frame clonotypes and omits some of them. The data hold just over 40,000 clones, with approximately 90% observed a single time. This receptor was obtained from a female donor with multiple sclerosis, enrolled in a pregnancy study. The material was CD4+ T cells from peripheral blood mononuclear cells, obtained in the first trimester of pregnancy.

CDR3 protein: CASRGLAASYNEQFF. CDR3 in DNA: TGTGCCAGCAGGGGACTAGCGGCCTCCTACAATGAGCAGTTCTTC. The chain combines TRBV2 with TRBJ2-1; 11 bases match TRBD2. The junction had 1 base not matched to a gene; V was cut back by 6 bases and J by 0 bases. Germline V CDR1 and CDR2: SNHLY, FYNNEI. The CDR3 extends over 15 amino acids. The full variable domain, with the rest looked up from reference TRBV2 and TRBJ2-1, is EPEVTQTPSHQVTQMGQEVILRCVPISNHLYFYWYRQILGQKVEFLVSFYNNEISEKSEIFDDQFSVERPDGSNFTLKIRSTKLEDSAMYFCASRGLAASYNEQFFGPGTRLTVL.